The source of this TCR beta chain is a study of CD8+ T cells in alopecia areata. Extracted RNA was reverse transcribed into cDNA, the sequencing template. TCRdb keeps only in-frame clones here, not all; method: immunoSEQ multiplex PCR. The repertoire holds 100,000 to 150,000 clones, with approximately 52% as singletons. Per the germline V gene, CDR1 is GTSNPN and CDR2 is SVGIG (reference sequence). Trimming removed 4 bases from V and 7 bases from J; junction bases left unmatched: 3. The CDR3 length is 11 residues. A word on this clone: Other DNA sequences of this sample code for an identical CDR3.

The treatment was: oral pan-JAK inhibitor, 5-10 mg twice daily. The study team obtained lesional scalp punch biopsies and peripheral blood from alopecia areata patients. This receptor was identified in a human donor with alopecia areata. Source: CD8+ T cells sorted from blood, taken at week 4, from a patient treated with tofacitinib. The chain joins TRBV30 to TRBJ1-2; the match to TRBD1 covers 7 bases. CDR3 sequence reads: CAWTGGGGYTF. CDR3 bases: TGTGCCTGGACAGGGGGTGGTGGCTACACCTTC.